The subject of this entry is one T cell receptor (beta chain). This sample was included in a study of blood T cell repertoires in COVID-19. At the level of the study: Both acute and convalescent COVID-19 samples were obtained from the United States, Italy and Spain.

This CDR3 has 14 amino acids. Germline V gives CDR1 LGHDT, CDR2 YNNKEL (reference sequence). J lost 5 bases, V lost 4 bases, and 8 bases had no gene match. Measured with immunoSEQ multiplex PCR; TCRdb has only the in-frame clones, and not every one. The sample consists of fewer than 400,000 clones, approximately 89% of them appearing once. Participants spanned ages about 18 to 90 years and resided in 24 US areas. Self-reported history from a screening survey and questionnaire set each donor's cohort. Sample: PBMCs or T cells enriched from blood (not recorded which). This TCR derives from a man aged 30 to 39 who had recovered from COVID-19. V and J are TRBV3-1 (or the pseudogene TRBV3-2) and TRBJ2-7; 7 bases fit TRBD2. CDR3 coding DNA: TGTGCCAGCAGCCCCGAACTAGCGTCCGACGAGCAGTACTTC. Amino acid sequence: CASSPELASDEQYF.